Below, 21 T cell receptor beta chains from the same sample are listed, as sequenced in a study of T cell repertoires in cytomegalovirus infection. TCRdb re-derived calls from the reads in MiXCR, one entry per CDR3 protein. The sample lists approximately 750,000 distinct CDR3 sequences; less than 40% were seen once. The specimen sequenced was PBMCs. These receptors were collected from a human donor in good health (CMV status not recorded). Some clones in this sample may be carry-over from other donors' samples.

This chain links TRBV6-2 or TRBV6-3 with TRBJ2-2, with 7 bases aligning to TRBD2. The germline CDR1 and CDR2 sequences are MNHEY and SVGEGT. Trimming removed 1 base from V and 1 base from J; junction bases left unmatched: 3. The CDR3 runs 16 residues. CDR3 amino acids: CASSYLGGWNTGELFF. CDR3 DNA: TGTGCCAGCAGTTACTTGGGAGGGTGGAACACCGGGGAGCTGTTTTTT.

This rearrangement joins TRBV7-6 to TRBJ2-1; 11 positions match TRBD2. Trimming cost V 5 bases and J 8 bases; bases outside gene matches: 17. Looked up from germline, CDR1 is SGHVS and CDR2 is FNYEAQ. There are 18 residues in the CDR3. The CDR3 is CASSPRSGRAFNFDEQFF. The CDR3 nucleotides are TGTGCCAGCAGCCCCCGTAGCGGGAGGGCCTTCAACTTCGATGAGCAGTTCTTC.

A word on this clonotype: The junction differs from germline at one of its ends, possibly a read error. The chain carries TRBV9 and TRBJ2-7; D remains ambiguous. This CDR3 has 15 residues. Per the germline V gene, CDR1 is SGDLS and CDR2 is YYNGEE. The CDR3 sequence is CDSSQSPQDLREQYF. As DNA, the CDR3 is TGTGACAGCAGCCAATCCCCGCAGGACCTCCGCGAGCAGTACTTC.

The chain recombines TRBV6-1 with TRBJ2-7; no clear D gene. Per the germline V gene, CDR1 is MNHNS and CDR2 is SASEGT. The CDR3 is 16 amino acids. The ends were cut back, 4 bases at V and 3 bases at J, with 19 bases in the middle. This chain's CDR3 is CASSALQWGTLYEQYF. The CDR3 DNA sequence: TGTGCCAGCAGTGCGCTTCAGTGGGGAACCCTCTACGAGCAGTACTTC.

The chain employs TRBV10-3 and TRBJ2-7, with 10 bases aligning to TRBD2. The CDR3 is 16 residues long. J was trimmed by 6 bases and V by 0 bases; bases with no gene match: 8. Germline lookup yields CDR1 ENHRY and CDR2 SYGVKD. The CDR3 is CAISESSGGILREQYF. Here the CDR3 DNA reads TGTGCCATCAGTGAGTCTAGCGGGGGGATCCTCCGCGAGCAGTACTTC.

The V gene is TRBV12-3 or TRBV12-4, the J gene TRBJ1-5; maybe TRBD1 (6 bases). V was shortened by 2 bases and J by 2 bases, with 7 bases between the two germline ends. The CDR3 runs to 14 residues. In DNA form, the CDR3 reads TGTGCCAGCAGTTTACAGGGGCGCAATCAGCCCCAGCATTTT. Translated: CASSLQGRNQPQHF.

This rearrangement joins TRBV27 to TRBJ1-6; TRBD1 might be the D (5 bases). V was trimmed by 11 bases and J by 6 bases, leaving 20 bases between them. CDR3 size: 15 residues. Per the germline V gene, CDR1 is MNHEY and CDR2 is SMNVEV (reference sequence). The CDR3 sequence is CACRLGRAGNSPLHF. The DNA of the CDR3 is TGTGCCTGTCGCCTCGGCAGGGCGGGTAATTCACCCCTCCACTTT.

Notes on this clonotype: As the CDR3 is not closed by the conserved phenylalanine or tryptophan, this likely results from a read error. This chain connects TRBV5-1 to TRBJ2-2; no firm D call. V shed 2 bases and J shed 8 bases, with 10 bases lying between them. The CDR3 has 13 residues. CDR1 is SGHRS and CDR2 is YFSETQ in the germline V gene. CDR3 amino acids: CASSFSLGGELFL. CDR3 DNA: TGCGCCAGCAGCTTCTCCTTAGGTGGGGAGCTGTTTTTG.

The chain joins TRBV2 to TRBJ2-1; D call uncertain. V shed 7 bases and J shed 5 bases, with 12 bases lying between them. This CDR3 region has 13 residues. Germline V gene data show CDR1 as SNHLY and CDR2 as FYNNEI. In nucleotides, the CDR3 is TGTGCCAGCATCGCGTGGCTGGACAATGAGCAGTTCTTC. Its translation: CASIAWLDNEQFF.

This clonotype occurred many times. The gene calls are TRBV6-5 and TRBJ1-1, with D unresolved. The ends were cut back, 2 bases at V and 0 bases at J, with 7 bases in the middle. The CDR3 totals 14 residues. Per germline, CDR1 MNHEY and CDR2 SVGAGI. Here the CDR3 DNA reads TGTGCCAGCAGTTACAGGTCTATGAACACTGAAGCTTTCTTT. This encodes CASSYRSMNTEAFF.

The gene calls are TRBV6-2 or TRBV6-3 and TRBJ2-1; D gene unclear. V lost 8 bases, J lost 5 bases, and 13 bases lay in between. This CDR3 is built from 13 residues. Germline assignment: CDR1 MNHEY and CDR2 SVGEGT. The CDR3 loop reads CASGQETNNEQFF. In nucleotides, the CDR3 is TGTGCCAGCGGGCAAGAGACGAACAATGAGCAGTTCTTC.

This sequence joins TRBV7-8 and TRBJ2-7, with D unresolved. V lost 0 bases and J 5 bases, leaving 11 bases between the germline ends. The CDR3 loop spans 14 amino acids. CDR1 and CDR2 (germline): SGHVS, FQNEAQ. CDR3 coding DNA: TGTGCCAGCAGCTTAGCGCTTAACGGCAACGAGCAGTACTTC. This encodes CASSLALNGNEQYF.

V gene TRBV7-2 combines with J gene TRBJ2-5; D unclear. CDR1 and CDR2 from the germline V gene are SGHTA and FQGNSA. The V end was cut by 6 bases, the J end by 1 base, with 18 bases between. The CDR3 spans 16 residues. The CDR3 DNA reads TGTGCCAGCAGTCAAATGGCCGGGCGAACCCAAGAGACCCAGTACTTC. Protein: CASSQMAGRTQETQYF.

This clonotype has a handful of counts. The V and J genes are TRBV29-1 and TRBJ1-5; D unresolved. The ends were cut back, 6 bases at V and 0 bases at J, with 12 bases in the middle. The CDR3 contains 14 residues. CDR1 is SQVTM and CDR2 is ANQGSEA in the germline V gene. As DNA, the CDR3 is TGCAGCGTCGCATGGGGAAATAGCAATCAGCCCCAGCATTTT. As protein: CSVAWGNSNQPQHF.

The chain employs TRBV6-5 and TRBJ2-1, with D unresolved. V lost 0 bases to trimming and J lost 10 bases, with 7 bases between them. This CDR3 contains 12 residues. Germline CDR1 MNHEY, CDR2 SVGAGI. The CDR3 here is CASSYSGIEQFF. In nucleotides, the CDR3 is TGTGCCAGCAGTTACTCCGGTATCGAGCAGTTCTTC.

This clonotype was detected many times. The chain carries TRBV12-3 or TRBV12-4 and TRBJ2-7; 10 bases are a match to TRBD1. Trimming took 6 bases from V and 5 from J; bases not matched to a gene: 1. The CDR3 is 12 amino acids. The CDR3 nucleotides are TGTGCCAGCAGGACAGGGGGCCACGAGCAGTACTTC. This translates into CASRTGGHEQYF.

CDR3 in DNA: TGCAGTGCTAGAGGTGGGACAGAGAGCAATCAGCCCCAGCATTTT. Translation: CSARGGTESNQPQHF. This rearrangement joins TRBV20-1 to TRBJ1-5, with 7 bases fitting TRBD1. V was clipped by 1 base and J by 1 base; unmatched bases: 4. This CDR3 contains 15 residues. The V gene's germline CDR1 is DFQATT and CDR2 SNEGSKA (reference sequence).

This clonotype was detected only a few times. J is TRBJ2-7 and V is TRBV6-6, with D unclear. Germline V gene data show CDR1 as MNHNY and CDR2 as SVGAGI (reference sequence). Trimming shortened V by 6 bases and J by 6 bases, and 18 bases separated the two germline ends. CDR3 length: 14 residues. DNA for the CDR3: TGTGCCAGCAGCCCTAGTCTTCTGAGTGTCGAGCAGTACTTC. It codes for CASSPSLLSVEQYF.

As regards this clonotype: The conserved phenylalanine or tryptophan is not found at the CDR3 terminus, so this likely reflects a read error. This chain uses TRBV19 with TRBJ2-1; TRBD1 or TRBD2 may be the D gene (5 bases each). CDR3 size: 18 residues. CDR1 LNHDA and CDR2 SQIVND come from the germline V gene (reference sequence). V lost 6 bases to trimming and J lost 2 bases, with 23 bases between them. CDR3 bases: TGTGCCAGTAGCATTACTCCCGGGGCCATGGGGGCCTACAATGAGCAGTTCTTA. Protein sequence: CASSITPGAMGAYNEQFL.

The chain couples TRBV6-1 to TRBJ2-7, with TRBD2 matching 12 bases. The ends lost 2 bases at V and 6 bases at J; junction bases unmatched: 8. The CDR3 totals 16 residues. Per the germline V gene, CDR1 is MNHNS and CDR2 is SASEGT. The CDR3 sequence is CASSEPHWTSGIEQYF. CDR3 in DNA: TGTGCCAGCAGTGAACCGCATTGGACTAGCGGGATCGAGCAGTACTTC.

This clonotype was observed a handful of times. The V gene is TRBV19, the J gene TRBJ2-3, with 7 bases fitting TRBD1. This CDR3 comprises 14 residues. Unmatched junction bases numbered 6, after V lost 7 bases and J lost 2 bases. Germline CDR1 reads LNHDA; CDR2 reads SQIVND (reference sequence). CDR3 protein: CASTLDRYTDTQYF. The CDR3 DNA follows: TGTGCCAGTACCTTGGACAGGTACACAGATACGCAGTATTTT.